The clone carrying this T cell receptor beta chain was picked up a small number of times. The data were obtained in a study of T-cell reconstitution after alpha-beta-depleted transplantation in children. Preparation of the TCRbeta library used unique molecular identifiers. One entry per CDR3 protein, called by TCRdb with MiXCR from the PCR reads. Among about 74,000 distinct CDR3 sequences listed, 14% were seen once. Deletions cut 6 bases from V and 8 bases from J, with 13 bases between. The CDR3 totals 13 residues. The source material was PBMCs, mostly from graft donor cells, sampled 180 days after TCRalphabeta/CD19-depleted stem cell transplant. This clonotype was obtained from a male patient aged 2 to 10 who had a stem cell transplant for acute lymphoblastic leukemia, so the T cells may come from the graft donor. The V call is TRBV12-3 or TRBV12-4, the J call TRBJ1-4; D is uncertain. The CDR3 coding sequence is TGTGCCAGCAGCTACGTATTCTCAGAAAAACTGTTTTTT. Translating gives CASSYVFSEKLFF.